These T cell receptor beta chains were read from a single sample in a study of a mutant IDH1 vaccine in newly diagnosed glioma. Method: immunoSEQ multiplex PCR; TCRdb's copy keeps in-frame clones and lacks some. Of fewer than 50,000 clones in the sample, around 90% are singletons; the top ten hold 18%. The sequencing here drew on PBMCs, taken from a glioma patient treated with radiotherapy, temozolomide or both. These receptor sequences come from a man aged 18 to 29 with glioma. The CDR3 runs from the conserved cysteine through the conserved F or W. Each record gives: clone size, D gene, J gene, V gene, CDR3 protein, CDR3 DNA. The D gene is left open where the match is weak. Where a row states a size, it is once, few, many or the class of an expanded clone; other rows omit it.

clone_size: -
d_call: TRBD1
j_call: TRBJ2-2
v_call: TRBV10-2
cdr3_aa: CASRDRGTGELFF
cdr3_nt: TGCGCCAGCAGGGACAGGGGCACCGGGGAGCTGTTTTTT

clone_size: once
d_call: -
j_call: TRBJ1-5
v_call: TRBV15
cdr3_aa: CATSSLDISSQPQHF
cdr3_nt: TGTGCCACCAGCAGCCTGGACATCAGCTCGCAGCCCCAGCATTTT

clone_size: few
d_call: TRBD1
j_call: TRBJ1-1
v_call: TRBV10-3
cdr3_aa: CAISGQGGGNTEAFF
cdr3_nt: TGTGCCATCAGCGGCCAGGGGGGTGGGAACACTGAAGCTTTCTTT

clone_size: -
d_call: -
j_call: TRBJ1-1
v_call: TRBV4-3
cdr3_aa: CASSGRWINTEAFF
cdr3_nt: TGCGCCAGCAGCGGTCGGTGGATTAACACTGAAGCTTTCTTT

clone_size: -
d_call: TRBD2
j_call: TRBJ2-1
v_call: TRBV7-2
cdr3_aa: CASSLEASGRAHEQFF
cdr3_nt: TGTGCCAGCAGCTTAGAGGCTAGCGGGAGGGCCCATGAGCAGTTCTTC

clone_size: -
d_call: -
j_call: TRBJ2-3
v_call: TRBV6-6
cdr3_aa: CASSPHDRPKADTQYF
cdr3_nt: TGTGCCAGCAGTCCCCACGACAGGCCCAAAGCAGATACGCAGTATTTT

clone_size: -
d_call: -
j_call: TRBJ1-6
v_call: TRBV30
cdr3_aa: CAWSPTWDGYNSPLHF
cdr3_nt: TGTGCCTGGAGTCCAACTTGGGACGGCTATAATTCACCCCTCCACTTT

clone_size: -
d_call: TRBD1
j_call: TRBJ1-4
v_call: TRBV7-9
cdr3_aa: CASSLSGTVSNEKLFF
cdr3_nt: TGTGCCAGCAGCTTAAGCGGGACAGTGTCTAATGAAAAACTGTTTTTT

clone_size: -
d_call: -
j_call: TRBJ2-5
v_call: TRBV27
cdr3_aa: CASSLLGEETQYF
cdr3_nt: TGTGCCAGCAGTTTATTGGGAGAAGAGACCCAGTACTTC

clone_size: -
d_call: TRBD1
j_call: TRBJ2-6
v_call: TRBV27
cdr3_aa: CASSFRGQGQSGANVLTF
cdr3_nt: TGTGCCAGCAGTTTTAGGGGACAGGGGCAGTCTGGGGCCAACGTCCTGACTTTC

clone_size: -
d_call: -
j_call: TRBJ2-3
v_call: TRBV2
cdr3_aa: CASSGRDTQYF
cdr3_nt: TGTGCCAGCAGTGGAAGAGATACGCAGTATTTT

clone_size: -
d_call: -
j_call: TRBJ1-2
v_call: TRBV5-4
cdr3_aa: CASSPETGRSTF
cdr3_nt: TGTGCCAGCAGCCCCGAGACAGGTAGATCCACCTTC

clone_size: -
d_call: -
j_call: TRBJ1-3
v_call: TRBV30
cdr3_aa: CAWSKASTISGNTIYF
cdr3_nt: TGTGCCTGGAGTAAAGCCTCGACAATATCTGGAAACACCATATATTTT

clone_size: -
d_call: TRBD1
j_call: TRBJ2-5
v_call: TRBV5-1
cdr3_aa: CASSVGDSQETQYF
cdr3_nt: TGCGCCAGCAGCGTGGGGGACAGCCAAGAGACCCAGTACTTC

clone_size: -
d_call: TRBD1
j_call: TRBJ1-1
v_call: TRBV11-2
cdr3_aa: CASSLDLISTGDTEAFF
cdr3_nt: TGTGCCAGCAGCTTAGATCTAATAAGCACAGGGGATACTGAAGCTTTCTTT

clone_size: -
d_call: -
j_call: TRBJ1-5
v_call: TRBV21-1
cdr3_aa: CASSKGTESNQPQHF
cdr3_nt: TGTGCCAGCAGCAAGGGGACAGAAAGCAATCAGCCCCAGCATTTT

clone_size: -
d_call: -
j_call: TRBJ2-1
v_call: TRBV19
cdr3_aa: CASSIGWRGSAHYNEQFF
cdr3_nt: TGTGCCAGTAGTATAGGATGGCGCGGTTCCGCTCATTACAATGAGCAGTTCTTC

clone_size: -
d_call: -
j_call: TRBJ2-2
v_call: TRBV10-2
cdr3_aa: CASSEDRPNTGELFF
cdr3_nt: TGCGCCAGCAGTGAAGACAGACCGAACACCGGGGAGCTGTTTTTT

clone_size: -
d_call: TRBD2
j_call: TRBJ2-7
v_call: TRBV4-1
cdr3_aa: CASSQVLAATYEQYF
cdr3_nt: TGCGCCAGCAGCCAAGTCCTAGCGGCTACCTACGAGCAGTACTTC

clone_size: -
d_call: -
j_call: TRBJ2-3
v_call: TRBV19
cdr3_aa: CASRSTDTQYF
cdr3_nt: TGTGCCAGTAGGAGTACAGATACGCAGTATTTT

clone_size: -
d_call: TRBD2
j_call: TRBJ2-7
v_call: TRBV18
cdr3_aa: CASSRTSGSYEQYF
cdr3_nt: TGTGCCAGCTCACGCACTAGCGGGAGTTACGAGCAGTACTTC

clone_size: -
d_call: -
j_call: TRBJ1-6
v_call: TRBV19
cdr3_aa: CASTERPSNSPLHF
cdr3_nt: TGTGCCAGTACCGAGAGGCCAAGTAATTCACCCCTCCACTTT

clone_size: -
d_call: -
j_call: TRBJ2-4
v_call: TRBV5-8
cdr3_aa: CASSLNPGEAKNIQYF
cdr3_nt: TGTGCCAGCAGCTTGAATCCAGGGGAAGCCAAAAACATTCAGTACTTC

clone_size: -
d_call: -
j_call: TRBJ2-3
v_call: TRBV11-3
cdr3_aa: CASSPWTGDTQYF
cdr3_nt: TGTGCCAGCAGCCCGTGGACGGGAGATACGCAGTATTTT

clone_size: -
d_call: TRBD2
j_call: TRBJ2-3
v_call: TRBV29-1
cdr3_aa: CSVLSVPTSGRPYPDTQYF
cdr3_nt: TGCAGCGTCCTCAGCGTTCCGACTAGCGGGAGACCTTACCCAGATACGCAGTATTTT

clone_size: -
d_call: -
j_call: TRBJ2-7
v_call: TRBV30
cdr3_aa: CAWSVDYEQYF
cdr3_nt: TGTGCCTGGAGTGTCGACTACGAGCAGTACTTC

clone_size: -
d_call: TRBD2
j_call: TRBJ2-7
v_call: TRBV5-1
cdr3_aa: CASSGGLAGLQQYF
cdr3_nt: TGCGCCAGCAGCGGAGGACTAGCGGGACTCCAGCAGTACTTC

clone_size: -
d_call: -
j_call: TRBJ1-1
v_call: TRBV4-2
cdr3_aa: CASSQPTGVNTEAFF
cdr3_nt: TGTGCCAGCAGCCAACCGACAGGAGTGAACACTGAAGCTTTCTTT

clone_size: -
d_call: -
j_call: TRBJ1-1
v_call: TRBV6-1
cdr3_aa: CASRLQQNTEAFF
cdr3_nt: TGTGCCAGCAGACTTCAGCAGAACACTGAAGCTTTCTTT

clone_size: -
d_call: -
j_call: TRBJ2-7
v_call: TRBV6-1
cdr3_aa: CASSSGLGGYEQYF
cdr3_nt: TGTGCCAGCAGCTCCGGACTGGGGGGTTACGAGCAGTACTTC

clone_size: -
d_call: -
j_call: TRBJ1-1
v_call: TRBV7-2
cdr3_aa: CASSWDGRTEAFF
cdr3_nt: TGTGCCAGCAGTTGGGACGGGAGGACTGAAGCTTTCTTT

clone_size: -
d_call: -
j_call: TRBJ2-5
v_call: TRBV7-9
cdr3_aa: CASSSGSQETQYF
cdr3_nt: TGTGCCAGCAGCTCAGGGTCCCAAGAGACCCAGTACTTC

clone_size: -
d_call: -
j_call: TRBJ1-5
v_call: TRBV4-1
cdr3_aa: CASSQERGSNQPQHF
cdr3_nt: TGCGCCAGCAGCCAAGAAAGGGGTAGCAATCAGCCCCAGCATTTT

clone_size: few
d_call: TRBD1
j_call: TRBJ1-5
v_call: TRBV6-6
cdr3_aa: CASATGFNQPQHF
cdr3_nt: TGTGCCAGCGCGACAGGGTTCAATCAGCCCCAGCATTTT